The 10 T cell receptor beta chains reported below all come from one sample, sequenced in a study of T cells in Graves' hyperthyroidism and ophthalmopathy. The investigators amplified TCR beta CDR3 regions from RNA transcripts. The HTBI primer set served for first-round RT-PCR of the TCR CDR3. TCRdb re-analysed the multiplex PCR reads in MiXCR, keeping a single row per CDR3 protein. The table has around 340,000 distinct CDR3 sequences, 16% seen once; the top ten hold roughly a third. Sequencing used blood. The receptors come from a man younger than 40 with Graves' hyperthyroidism.

The chain recombines TRBV19 with TRBJ1-1; unclear D gene. This CDR3 contains 13 residues. Germline V lookup: CDR1 LNHDA, CDR2 SQIVND (reference sequence). V dropped 9 bases and J dropped 8 bases, with 19 bases sitting between them. CDR3 sequence (DNA): TGTGCCAGCAGTCGCTTCGAGGGCTTCGAAGCTTTCTTT. Translated: CASSRFEGFEAFF.

This clonotype was seen repeatedly, ten times or more. The rearrangement joins TRBV28 to TRBJ2-7, with D unresolved. The CDR3 extends over 12 amino acids. Germline values: CDR1 MDHEN, CDR2 SYDVKM. V lost 3 bases, J lost 4 bases, and 7 bases lay in between. The CDR3, as DNA: TGTGCCAGCAGTTTCCAACAGTACGAGCAGTACTTC. Translation gives CASSFQQYEQYF.

The chain is built from TRBV19 and TRBJ2-1; no reliable D call. Germline V lookup: CDR1 LNHDA, CDR2 SQIVND (reference sequence). Trimming took 5 bases from V and 0 from J, leaving 11 bases between them. The CDR3 runs 15 residues. DNA for the CDR3: TGTGCCAGTAGTGGACGGTCAAGCTCCTACAATGAGCAGTTCTTC. This gives the protein CASSGRSSSYNEQFF.

This clonotype was observed many times. The rearrangement uses TRBV25-1 and TRBJ2-5; TRBD1 might be the D (6 bases). Per the germline V gene, CDR1 is MGHDK and CDR2 is SYGVNS. Trimming left V 2 bases short and J 5 bases short, with 9 bases between. CDR3 length: 13 amino acids. This CDR3 reads CASSETGLETQYF. CDR3 coding DNA: TGTGCCAGCAGTGAAACAGGGTTGGAGACCCAGTACTTC. Complete variable domain (other parts from reference TRBV25-1 and TRBJ2-5): EADIYQTPRYLVIGTGKKITLECSQTMGHDKMYWYQQDPGMELHLIHYSYGVNSTEKGDLSSESTVSRIRTEHFPLTLESARPSHTSQYLCASSETGLETQYFGPGTRLLVL.

In this sample, this clonotype turned up many times. The chain carries TRBV28 and TRBJ2-1; D ambiguous. V lost 3 bases, J lost 9 bases, and 15 bases lay in between. The CDR3 has 14 amino acids. Germline V gene data show CDR1 as MDHEN and CDR2 as SYDVKM. The CDR3 sequence: CASSLSPRAGEQFF. In DNA, the CDR3 is TGTGCCAGCAGTTTGAGCCCCCGGGCAGGTGAGCAGTTCTTC.

This clonotype was seen a handful of times. The V and J genes are TRBV5-1 and TRBJ1-6; 8 positions agree with TRBD1. The CDR3 runs to 16 residues. V dropped 2 bases and J dropped 7; count of bases not matched to a gene: 8. Germline CDR1 SGHRS, CDR2 YFSETQ. As DNA, the CDR3 is TGCGCCAGCAGCTTAGCGGGACAGGCTGGAAATTCACCCCTCCACTTT. This codes for CASSLAGQAGNSPLHF.

At least ten counts were recorded for this clonotype. This sequence joins TRBV11-2 and TRBJ2-3; 7 bases are a match to TRBD1. J gave up 4 bases and V 0 bases, and 7 bases lay outside the gene matches. From germline, CDR1 is SGHAT and CDR2 FQNNGV. The CDR3 has 16 residues. The CDR3 nucleotides read TGTGCCAGCAGCTTAGAGTCAGGGGGTTTGTCAGATACGCAGTATTTT. It yields the protein CASSLESGGLSDTQYF.

The chain carries TRBV7-9 and TRBJ2-7; D is undetermined. The V and J ends lost 5 bases and 0 bases respectively, with 17 bases between them. The germline gives CDR1 SEHNR, CDR2 FQNEAQ (reference sequence). The CDR3 extends over 16 amino acids. CDR3 nucleotides: TGTGCCAGCAGCCCCCGTAGTGCCGCGAGCTCCTACGAGCAGTACTTC. This sequence encodes CASSPRSAASSYEQYF.

This clonotype occurred many times. This chain links TRBV7-9 with TRBJ1-4; D is undetermined. With 5 bases removed from V and 4 bases from J, the gap between germline ends came to 17 bases. Germline CDR1 and CDR2: SEHNR and FQNEAQ (reference sequence). The CDR3 has 16 amino acids. Here the CDR3 reads CASSQSKGEHNEKLFF. The CDR3 DNA reads TGTGCCAGCAGCCAGTCCAAGGGAGAGCATAATGAAAAACTGTTTTTT. Based on the CDR3 plus reference TRBV7-9 and TRBJ1-4, the full variable domain is DTGVSQNPRHKITKRGQNVTFRCDPISEHNRLYWYRQTLGQGPEFLTYFQNEAQLEKSRLLSDRFSAERPKGSFSTLEIQRTEQGDSAMYLCASSQSKGEHNEKLFFGSGTQLSVL.

The genes are TRBV5-4 and TRBJ1-3, with a tentative D call TRBD1 (6 bases). Trimming took 0 bases from V and 0 from J, leaving 16 bases between them. This CDR3 comprises 18 residues. Germline V gene sequence: CDR1 SGHNT, CDR2 YYREEE (reference sequence). The CDR3 region is CASSLAPPGTISGNTIYF. The CDR3 DNA sequence: TGTGCCAGCAGCTTGGCCCCTCCCGGGACAATCTCTGGAAACACCATATATTTT.